The clone carrying this TCR beta chain occurred a few times. Its antigen is still unknown. This sample was taken from a study of healthy donors' naive CD4 and CD8 T cells. Broader study findings: The study did not address homeostatic proliferation effects in naive T cells.

Starting from around 470 ng of total RNA, TCR libraries were made with linear amplification. TCRdb processed the reads anew with MiXCR; each CDR3 protein has one entry. The sample holds about 180,000 distinct CDR3 sequences; around three quarters are singletons and the top ten take about 2.3%. The ends were cut back, 8 bases at V and 3 bases at J, with 14 bases in the middle. The CDR3 covers 13 residues. Per germline, CDR1 MNHEY and CDR2 SMNVEV (reference sequence). The gene calls are TRBV27 and TRBJ2-7, with D unclear. Sequenced input: naive CD4+ and CD8+ T cells sorted from blood, pooled from several donors. The origin of this receptor is a pool of human donors in good health; the sample pools cells from several healthy donors. The CDR3 region is CASSLSLFYEQYF. For the CDR3, the DNA is TGTGCCAGCTCGTTGTCCCTATTCTACGAGCAGTACTTC.